Here is one T cell receptor (beta chain) with its context. This clonotype appeared many times. Its binding antigen is unknown. One junction end disagrees with the germline gene, perhaps due to a read error. Sequencing instrument: Illumina Genome Analyzer IIx. TCRdb handled the public reads itself, with Q25 trimming in fastp and clone calling in MiXCR, and kept productive beta chains. Every entry covers one CDR3 protein and lists the most common genes and DNA from its rows. The table for this sample lists around 49,000 distinct CDR3 sequences; around 6.7% of them were counted only once. Roughly 15% of the sample goes to the ten largest clones. This sample is drawn from a study of patients with pleural tuberculosis (dated by TCRdb to 2013 to 2016). The receptor was isolated from a human donor with pleural tuberculosis.

The sequenced DNA: TGTGCCATCAACCTGGTCCCCTTC. This encodes CAINLVPF. The sequence joins TRBV10-3 to TRBJ2-7; no D gene can be assigned with confidence. The CDR3 sequence holds 8 residues, the cysteine and phenylalanine included. Of all the DNA, just the CDR3 is kept, 24 bases in frame from base 1. Based on the germline V gene, the CDR1 and CDR2 sequences are ENHRY and SYGVKD.